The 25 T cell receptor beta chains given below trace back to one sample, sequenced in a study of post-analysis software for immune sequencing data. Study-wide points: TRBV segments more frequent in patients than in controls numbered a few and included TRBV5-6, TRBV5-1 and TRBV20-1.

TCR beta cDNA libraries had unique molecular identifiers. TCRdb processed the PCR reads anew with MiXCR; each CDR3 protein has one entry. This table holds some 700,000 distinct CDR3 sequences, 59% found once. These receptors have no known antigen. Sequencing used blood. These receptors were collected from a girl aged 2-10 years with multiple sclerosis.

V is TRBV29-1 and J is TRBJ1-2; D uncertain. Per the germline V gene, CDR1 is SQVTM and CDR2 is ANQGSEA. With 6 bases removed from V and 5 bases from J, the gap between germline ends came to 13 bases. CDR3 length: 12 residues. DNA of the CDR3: TGCAGCGTCGCTGGACTGCGGTATGGCTACACCTTC. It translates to CSVAGLRYGYTF.

This CDR3 is CASSLGRANVLTF. CDR3 nucleotide sequence: TGTGCCAGCAGTTTGGGGCGGGCCAACGTCCTGACTTTC. The chain combines TRBV12-3 or TRBV12-4 with TRBJ2-6; possibly TRBD1 for D (5 bases). The CDR3 runs 13 residues. With 3 bases removed from V and 5 bases from J, the gap between germline ends came to 5 bases.

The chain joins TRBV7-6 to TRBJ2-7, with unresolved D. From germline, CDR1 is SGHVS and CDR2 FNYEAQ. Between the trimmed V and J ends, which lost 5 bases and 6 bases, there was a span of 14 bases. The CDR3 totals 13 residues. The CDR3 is CASSVTGNCEQYF. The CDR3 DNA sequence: TGTGCCAGCAGCGTGACTGGAAACTGCGAGCAGTACTTC.

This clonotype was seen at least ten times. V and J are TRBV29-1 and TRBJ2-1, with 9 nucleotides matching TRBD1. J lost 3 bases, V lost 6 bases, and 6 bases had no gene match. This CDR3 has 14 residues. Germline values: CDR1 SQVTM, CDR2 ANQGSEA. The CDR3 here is CSVMGQGVYNEQFF. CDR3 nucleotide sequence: TGCAGCGTGATGGGACAGGGTGTCTACAATGAGCAGTTCTTC.

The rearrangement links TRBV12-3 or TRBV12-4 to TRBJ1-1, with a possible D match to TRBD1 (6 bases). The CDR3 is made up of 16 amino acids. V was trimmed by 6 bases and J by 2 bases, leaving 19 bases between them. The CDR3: CASSLGQQGGNTEAFF. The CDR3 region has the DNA TGTGCCAGCAGCCTGGGCCAACAGGGCGGCAACACTGAAGCTTTCTTT.

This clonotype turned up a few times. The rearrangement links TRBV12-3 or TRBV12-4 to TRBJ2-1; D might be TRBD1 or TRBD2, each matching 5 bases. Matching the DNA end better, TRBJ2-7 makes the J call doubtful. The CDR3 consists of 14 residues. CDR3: CASRPGTLYNEQYF. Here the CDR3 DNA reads TGTGCCAGCAGACCCGGGACGTTATACAATGAGCAGTACTTC.

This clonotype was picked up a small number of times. The CDR3 spells CASSNNEQFF. For the CDR3, the DNA is TGTGCCAGCTCTAACAATGAGCAGTTCTTC. The gene calls are TRBV12-3 or TRBV12-4 and TRBJ2-1; no firm D call. Trimming left V 8 bases short and J 5 bases short, with 4 bases between. The CDR3 consists of 10 residues.

The CDR3: CASSSPGTSGRGGENEQFF. As DNA, the CDR3 is TGTGCCAGCAGCTCCCCCGGGACTAGCGGGAGGGGAGGGGAGAATGAGCAGTTCTTC. The chain recombines TRBV7-6 with TRBJ2-1, with 16 bases lining up with TRBD2. Germline assignment: CDR1 SGHVS and CDR2 FNYEAQ. The CDR3 is made up of 19 amino acids. V dropped 4 bases and J dropped 7; count of bases not matched to a gene: 13.

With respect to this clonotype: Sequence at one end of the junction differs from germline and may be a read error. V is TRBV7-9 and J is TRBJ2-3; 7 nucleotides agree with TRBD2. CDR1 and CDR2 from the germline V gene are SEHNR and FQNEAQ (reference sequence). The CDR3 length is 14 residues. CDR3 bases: TGTTCCAGCGGTCGGGGGGTCGACACAGATACGCAGTATTTT. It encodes CSSGRGVDTDTQYF.

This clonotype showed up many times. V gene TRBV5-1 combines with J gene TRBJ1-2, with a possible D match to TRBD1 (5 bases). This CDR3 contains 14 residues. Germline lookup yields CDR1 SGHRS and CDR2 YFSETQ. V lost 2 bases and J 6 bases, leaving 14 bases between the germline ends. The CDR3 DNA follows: TGCGCCAGCAGCTTCGGAGGGGCGGATGATGGCTACACCTTC. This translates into CASSFGGADDGYTF.

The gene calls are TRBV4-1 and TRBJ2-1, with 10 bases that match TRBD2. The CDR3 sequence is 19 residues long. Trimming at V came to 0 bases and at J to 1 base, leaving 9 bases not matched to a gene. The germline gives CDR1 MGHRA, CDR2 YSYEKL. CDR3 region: CASSQEKSSGRRSYNEQFF. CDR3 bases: TGCGCCAGCAGCCAAGAAAAATCTAGCGGGAGAAGATCCTACAATGAGCAGTTCTTC.

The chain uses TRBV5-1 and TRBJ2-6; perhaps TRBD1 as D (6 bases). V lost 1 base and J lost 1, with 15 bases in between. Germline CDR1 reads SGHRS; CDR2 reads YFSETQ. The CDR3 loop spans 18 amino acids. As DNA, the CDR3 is TGCGCCAGCAGCTTGTTTGGGACATCCTCGTCTGGGGCCAACGTCCTGACTTTC. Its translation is CASSLFGTSSSGANVLTF.

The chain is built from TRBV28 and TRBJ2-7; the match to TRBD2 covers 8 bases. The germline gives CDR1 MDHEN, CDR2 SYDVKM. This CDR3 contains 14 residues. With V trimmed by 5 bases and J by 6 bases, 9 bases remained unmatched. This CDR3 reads CASSDPGLGTEQYF. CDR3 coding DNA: TGTGCCAGCAGTGACCCGGGACTAGGGACCGAGCAGTACTTC.

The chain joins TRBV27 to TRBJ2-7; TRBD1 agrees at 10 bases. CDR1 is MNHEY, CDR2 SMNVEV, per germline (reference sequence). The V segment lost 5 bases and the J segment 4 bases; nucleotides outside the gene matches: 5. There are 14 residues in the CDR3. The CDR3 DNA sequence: TGTGCCAGCAGTCTCCGGGACAGGGGTTACGAGCAGTACTTC. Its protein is CASSLRDRGYEQYF.

DNA of the CDR3: TGTGCCAGCAGTTCCCGCCCTTACAATGAGCAGTTCTTC. It is translated as CASSSRPYNEQFF. The chain recombines TRBV27 with TRBJ2-1; D call uncertain. V lost 4 bases and J 4 bases, leaving 8 bases between the germline ends. The CDR3 covers 13 residues. Germline V gene lookup returns CDR1 MNHEY and CDR2 SMNVEV (reference sequence).

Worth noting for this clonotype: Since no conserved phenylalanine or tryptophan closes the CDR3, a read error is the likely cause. In DNA, the CDR3 is TGTGCCAGGGACAGGGGCTATGGCTACACCCTC. Amino acid sequence: CARDRGYGYTL. This rearrangement joins TRBV12-3 or TRBV12-4 to TRBJ1-2; 9 bases agree with TRBD1. CDR3 length: 11 amino acids. The junction had 0 bases not matched to a gene; V was cut back by 9 bases and J by 4 bases.

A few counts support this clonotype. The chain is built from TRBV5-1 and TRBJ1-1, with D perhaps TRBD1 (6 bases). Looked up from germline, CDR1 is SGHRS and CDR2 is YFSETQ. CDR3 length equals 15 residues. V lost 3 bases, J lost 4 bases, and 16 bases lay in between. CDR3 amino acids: CASSWFQGSGTEAFF. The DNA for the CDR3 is TGCGCCAGCAGCTGGTTTCAGGGGAGCGGCACTGAAGCTTTCTTT.

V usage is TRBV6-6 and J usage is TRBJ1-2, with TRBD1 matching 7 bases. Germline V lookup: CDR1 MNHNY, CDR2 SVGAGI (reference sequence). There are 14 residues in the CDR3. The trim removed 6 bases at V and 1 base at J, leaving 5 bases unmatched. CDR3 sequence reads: CASRRGQNNYGYTF. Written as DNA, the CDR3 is TGTGCCAGCAGACGGGGACAGAATAACTATGGCTACACCTTC.

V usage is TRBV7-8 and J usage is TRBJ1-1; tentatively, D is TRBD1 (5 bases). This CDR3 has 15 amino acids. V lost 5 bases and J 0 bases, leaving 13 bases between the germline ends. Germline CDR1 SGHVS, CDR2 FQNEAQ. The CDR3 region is CASSPWGELNTEAFF. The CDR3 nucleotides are TGTGCCAGCAGCCCTTGGGGGGAATTGAACACTGAAGCTTTCTTT.

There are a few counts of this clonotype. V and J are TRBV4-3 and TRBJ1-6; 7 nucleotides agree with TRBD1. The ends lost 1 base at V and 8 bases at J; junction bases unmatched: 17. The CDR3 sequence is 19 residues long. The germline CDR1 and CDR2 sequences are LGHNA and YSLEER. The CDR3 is CASSQGWQGDIRSDSPLHF. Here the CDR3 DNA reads TGCGCCAGCAGCCAAGGGTGGCAGGGGGATATTCGGTCGGATTCACCCCTCCACTTT.

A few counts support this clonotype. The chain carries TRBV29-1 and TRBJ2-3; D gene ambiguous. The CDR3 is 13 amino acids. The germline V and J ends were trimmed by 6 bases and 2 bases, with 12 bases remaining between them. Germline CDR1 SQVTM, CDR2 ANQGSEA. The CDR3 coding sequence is TGCAGCGTCGCAAAAGACATCACAGATACGCAGTATTTT. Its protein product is CSVAKDITDTQYF.

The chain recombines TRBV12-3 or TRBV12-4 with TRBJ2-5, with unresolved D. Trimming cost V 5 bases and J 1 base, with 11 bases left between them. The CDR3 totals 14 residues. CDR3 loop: CASSPDKGQETQYF. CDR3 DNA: TGTGCCAGCAGTCCCGACAAGGGCCAAGAGACCCAGTACTTC.

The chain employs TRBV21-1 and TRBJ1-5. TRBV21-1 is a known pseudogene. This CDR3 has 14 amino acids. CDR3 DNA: TGTGCCAGCAGCAAAGCGCGACGATATCAGCCCCAGCATTTT. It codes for CASSKARRYQPQHF.

CDR3 DNA sequence: TGTGCCAGCAGCCAAGATATGGGGACAGCTGGGGATACGCAGTATTTT. As protein: CASSQDMGTAGDTQYF. The chain employs TRBV3-1 and TRBJ2-3, with 7 bases matching TRBD1. The J segment lost 6 bases and the V segment lost 0 bases, leaving 9 bases of the junction unmatched. The V gene's germline CDR1 is LGHDT and CDR2 YNNKEL (reference sequence). This CDR3 contains 16 residues.

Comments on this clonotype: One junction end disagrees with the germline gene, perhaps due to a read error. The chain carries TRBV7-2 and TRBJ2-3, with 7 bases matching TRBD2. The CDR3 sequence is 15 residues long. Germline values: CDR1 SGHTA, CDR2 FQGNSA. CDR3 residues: CASSFQAGSTDTQYF. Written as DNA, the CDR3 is TGTGCCAGTAGCTTCCAAGCGGGAAGCACAGATACGCAGTATTTT.